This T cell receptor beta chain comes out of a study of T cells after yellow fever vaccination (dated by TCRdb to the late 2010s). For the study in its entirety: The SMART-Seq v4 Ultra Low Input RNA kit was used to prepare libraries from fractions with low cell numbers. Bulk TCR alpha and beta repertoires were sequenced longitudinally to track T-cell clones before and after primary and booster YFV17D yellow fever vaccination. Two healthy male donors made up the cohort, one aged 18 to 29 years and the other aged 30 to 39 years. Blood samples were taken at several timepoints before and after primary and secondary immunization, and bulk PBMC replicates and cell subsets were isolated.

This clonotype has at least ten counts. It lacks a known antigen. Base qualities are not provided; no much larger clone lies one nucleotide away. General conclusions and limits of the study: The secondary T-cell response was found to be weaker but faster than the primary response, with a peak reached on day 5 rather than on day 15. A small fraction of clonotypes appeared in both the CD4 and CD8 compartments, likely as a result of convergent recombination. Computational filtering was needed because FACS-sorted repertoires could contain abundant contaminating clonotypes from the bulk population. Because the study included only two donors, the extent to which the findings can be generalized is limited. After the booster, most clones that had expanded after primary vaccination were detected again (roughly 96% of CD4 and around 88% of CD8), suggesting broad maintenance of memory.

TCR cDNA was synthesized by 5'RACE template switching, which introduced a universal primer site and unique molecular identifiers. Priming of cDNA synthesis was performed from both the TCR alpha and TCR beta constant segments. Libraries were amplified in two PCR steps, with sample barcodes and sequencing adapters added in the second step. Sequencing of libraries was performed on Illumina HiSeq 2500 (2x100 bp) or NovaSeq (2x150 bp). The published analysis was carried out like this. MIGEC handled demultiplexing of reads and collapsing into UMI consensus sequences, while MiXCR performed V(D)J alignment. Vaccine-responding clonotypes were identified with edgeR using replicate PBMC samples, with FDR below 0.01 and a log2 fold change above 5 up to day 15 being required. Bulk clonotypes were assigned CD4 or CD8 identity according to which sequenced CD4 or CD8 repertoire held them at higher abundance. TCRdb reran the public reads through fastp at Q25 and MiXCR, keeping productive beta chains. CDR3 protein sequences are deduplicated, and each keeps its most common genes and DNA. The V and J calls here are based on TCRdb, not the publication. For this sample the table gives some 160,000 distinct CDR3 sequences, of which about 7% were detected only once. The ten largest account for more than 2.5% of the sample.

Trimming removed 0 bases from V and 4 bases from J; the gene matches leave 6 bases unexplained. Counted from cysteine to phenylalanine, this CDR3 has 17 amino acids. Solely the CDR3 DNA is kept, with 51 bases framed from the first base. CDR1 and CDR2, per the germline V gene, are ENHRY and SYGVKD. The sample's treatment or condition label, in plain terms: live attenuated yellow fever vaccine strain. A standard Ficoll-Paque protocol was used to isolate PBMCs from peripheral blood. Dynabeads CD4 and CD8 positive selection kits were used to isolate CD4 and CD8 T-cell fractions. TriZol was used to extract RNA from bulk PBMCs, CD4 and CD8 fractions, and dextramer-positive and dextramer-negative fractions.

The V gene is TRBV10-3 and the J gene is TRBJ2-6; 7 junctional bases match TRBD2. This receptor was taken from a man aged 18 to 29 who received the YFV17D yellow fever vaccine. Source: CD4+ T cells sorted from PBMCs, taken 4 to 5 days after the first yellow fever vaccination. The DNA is TGTGCCATCAGTGAGTCAAACAGCGGGGCCGGGGCCAACGTCCTGACTTTC. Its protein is CAISESNSGAGANVLTF.